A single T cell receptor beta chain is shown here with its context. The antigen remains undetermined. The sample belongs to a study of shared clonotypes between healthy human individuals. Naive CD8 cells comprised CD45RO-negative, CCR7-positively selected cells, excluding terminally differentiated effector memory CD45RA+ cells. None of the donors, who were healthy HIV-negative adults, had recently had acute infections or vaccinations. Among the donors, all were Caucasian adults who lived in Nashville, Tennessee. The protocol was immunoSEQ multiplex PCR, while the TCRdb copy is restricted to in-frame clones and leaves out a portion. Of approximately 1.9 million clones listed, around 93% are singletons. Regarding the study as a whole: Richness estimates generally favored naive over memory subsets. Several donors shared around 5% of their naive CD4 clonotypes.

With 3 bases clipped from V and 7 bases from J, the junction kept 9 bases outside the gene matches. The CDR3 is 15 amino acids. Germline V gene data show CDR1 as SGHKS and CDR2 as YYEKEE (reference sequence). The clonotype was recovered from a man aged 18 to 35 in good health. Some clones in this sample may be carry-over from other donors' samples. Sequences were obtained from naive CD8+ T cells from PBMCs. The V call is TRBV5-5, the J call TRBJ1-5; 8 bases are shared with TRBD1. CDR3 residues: CASSWWTGTGQPQHF. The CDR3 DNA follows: TGTGCCAGCAGCTGGTGGACAGGGACCGGGCAGCCCCAGCATTTT. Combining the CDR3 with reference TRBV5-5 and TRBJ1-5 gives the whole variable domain DAGVTQSPTHLIKTRGQQVTLRCSPISGHKSVSWYQQVLGQGPQFIFQYYEKEERGRGNFPDRFSARQFPNYSSELNVNALLLGDSALYLCASSWWTGTGQPQHFGDGTRLSIL.